This is a list of T cell receptor beta chains from one sample in a study of PD-1 blockade in classical Hodgkin lymphoma. The table came from immunoSEQ multiplex PCR; TCRdb's copy has only in-frame clones and leaves some out. The repertoire includes approximately 17,000 clones, around four fifths of them detected once, and 1% sits in the top ten. The source was CD4+ T cells from blood, collected at baseline. Every receptor here comes from a human donor with classical Hodgkin lymphoma. CDR3s include the opening cysteine and the closing phenylalanine or tryptophan. The D gene is left open where the match is weak. Size tells how often a clone was seen (once, few, many) or the class of an expanded clone, and some rows leave it out.

TGTGCCAGTAGTACAGGGGGCGGGCCTGGGGCCAACGTCCTGACTTTC | CASSTGGGPGANVLTF | TRBJ2-6 | TRBV19 | . | TRBD1
TGTGCCAGCAGTCGACAGGGACTCTACGAGCAGTACTTC | CASSRQGLYEQYF | TRBJ2-7 | TRBV2 | . | .
TGTGCCAGCAGTTCGCACATGGACTCCTACGAGCAGTACTTC | CASSSHMDSYEQYF | TRBJ2-7 | TRBV6-5 | . | .
TGTGCCAGCAGTCCCTTGTCGACAGGGCCTGAAGCTTTCTTT | CASSPLSTGPEAFF | TRBJ1-1 | TRBV6-5 | . | TRBD1
TGTGCCAGCAGTTACTCGGCGGTAGCGGGGGGGTTAGGGCAGTATTTT | CASSYSAVAGGLGQYF | TRBJ2-3 | TRBV6-5 | . | TRBD2
TGTGCCAGCAGTTACGTCGCCACAGATACGCAGTATTTT | CASSYVATDTQYF | TRBJ2-3 | TRBV6-5 | . | .
TGTGCCAGCAGAAAAGGGACTAGCACCACAGATACGCAGTATTTT | CASRKGTSTTDTQYF | TRBJ2-3 | TRBV6-5 | . | TRBD2
TGTGCCAGCAGGTCCGGGGCCTACCCCGGGCAGTACTTC | CASRSGAYPGQYF | TRBJ2-7 | TRBV6-6 | . | .
TGTGCCAGCAGCGTAGATAAACCCTACTATGGCTACACCTTC | CASSVDKPYYGYTF | TRBJ1-2 | TRBV9 | . | .
TGTGCCAGTAGTATTATGACAGGGTCGGGCGGCTACACCTTC | CASSIMTGSGGYTF | TRBJ1-2 | TRBV19 | . | TRBD1
TGCGCCAGCAGCTTGGAGGCAGGAGCTAACTATGGCTACACCTTC | CASSLEAGANYGYTF | TRBJ1-2 | TRBV5-1 | . | .
TGTGCCAGCAGCGTTAATGTAGGAGGAGAGACCCAGTACTTC | CASSVNVGGETQYF | TRBJ2-5 | TRBV9 | . | .
TGTGCCATCATGGCTGGGGGCTCGGGTACTGAAGCTTTCTTT | CAIMAGGSGTEAFF | TRBJ1-1 | TRBV10-3 | . | .
TGTGCCAGCAGCCAAGATCAGGACAGGGGCTCCAATGAGCAGTTCTTC | CASSQDQDRGSNEQFF | TRBJ2-1 | TRBV4-2 | . | TRBD1
TGTGCCAGCAGCTTAGAAGCGGAGAATGAGCAGTTCTTC | CASSLEAENEQFF | TRBJ2-1 | TRBV11-3 | once | .
TGTGCCAGCAGTTCCACAGAGGGGGGTGGCTACACCTTC | CASSSTEGGGYTF | TRBJ1-2 | TRBV6-5 | once | .
TGCGCCAGCAGCCTGTCCCGGGACGTAGTACTAGCCAAAAACATTCAGTACTTC | CASSLSRDVVLAKNIQYF | TRBJ2-4 | TRBV4-1 | once | .
TGTGCCATCACACCCCAGGATAATTCACCCCTCCACTTT | CAITPQDNSPLHF | TRBJ1-6 | TRBV10-3 | few | .
TGTGCCAGCTCTCAACAGGGAGGTCAAGAGACCCAGTACTTC | CASSQQGGQETQYF | TRBJ2-5 | TRBV18 | . | .
TGTGCCAGCAGTTTAGGCACCGGCGGACTGTACAATGAGCAGTTCTTC | CASSLGTGGLYNEQFF | TRBJ2-1 | TRBV28 | . | .
TGTGCCAGCAGCCCGTCAAGGGGGCAGTATTTT | CASSPSRGQYF | TRBJ2-3 | TRBV11-2 | . | .
TGTGCCAGCAGCTTGGCCTTTCCCCAAGAGACCCAGTACTTC | CASSLAFPQETQYF | TRBJ2-5 | TRBV5-4 | . | .
TGCGCCAGCGGGTCTCGGGGGGACGCCGGGGAGCTGTTTTTT | CASGSRGDAGELFF | TRBJ2-2 | TRBV5-1 | . | TRBD2
TGTGCCAGCTCCGGGACGGTGAACACCGGGGAGCTGTTTTTT | CASSGTVNTGELFF | TRBJ2-2 | TRBV2 | . | .
TGTGCCATCAGTACCGGGACTAGCGGATACGAGCAGTACTTC | CAISTGTSGYEQYF | TRBJ2-7 | TRBV10-3 | once | TRBD2
TGTGCCAGCAGCGACGGAAGGAGGACACCCTGGCCCCAGCATTTT | CASSDGRRTPWPQHF | TRBJ1-5 | TRBV11-2 | . | .
TGTGCCAGCAGTTTGGTGGGAGGGTTAGGGACCCAGTACTTC | CASSLVGGLGTQYF | TRBJ2-5 | TRBV27 | . | TRBD2
TGTGCCAGCAGCTTTCAGAATACAGGAAAAGAGACCCAGTACTTC | CASSFQNTGKETQYF | TRBJ2-5 | TRBV7-2 | . | .
TGTGCCAGCAGTGAAGGCCGGACAGGCGTCGATCAGCCCCAGCATTTT | CASSEGRTGVDQPQHF | TRBJ1-5 | TRBV6-1 | few | TRBD1
TGTGCCAGCAGCAAACTCTACGCTCTCATGGACTTC | CASSKLYALMDF | TRBJ2-4 | TRBV21-1 | . | .
TGTGCCAGCTCACCCGGCCCGGGATACGAGCAGTACTTC | CASSPGPGYEQYF | TRBJ2-7 | TRBV18 | . | .
TGTGCCACGGGACAGCCCTCCTACGAGCAGTACTTC | CATGQPSYEQYF | TRBJ2-7 | TRBV10-3 | . | TRBD1
TGCGCCAGCAGCCTGGGACCATATAGCAATCAGCCCCAGCATTTT | CASSLGPYSNQPQHF | TRBJ1-5 | TRBV4-1 | . | .
TGTGCCAGCATTTACAGGGGCCGTAACACTGAAGCTTTCTTT | CASIYRGRNTEAFF | TRBJ1-1 | TRBV19 | once | TRBD1
TGTGCCAGCTCACCACCCGGGGGTAGGGATGACAAAAACATTCAGTACTTC | CASSPPGGRDDKNIQYF | TRBJ2-4 | TRBV18 | . | .
TGTGCCAGCAGTTTAACCTCTGAAGCTTTCTTT | CASSLTSEAFF | TRBJ1-1 | TRBV6-5 | once | .
TGTGCCACCGGCAGAGATCGGGGAAGGGGCCTCCGTGGCAGGAGCAATCAGCCCCAGCATTTT | CATGRDRGRGLRGRSNQPQHF | TRBJ1-5 | TRBV15 | . | .
TGTGCCAGCAGCTTAGCGGGGGCCCCTGAAAAACTGTTTTTT | CASSLAGAPEKLFF | TRBJ1-4 | TRBV5-4 | . | .
TGTGCCTGGAGTGTACGGACTAGCGGGCAGCAGTTCTTC | CAWSVRTSGQQFF | TRBJ2-1 | TRBV30 | once | TRBD2
TGTGCCTGGAGTGTGGGGGTACAAGCTTTCTTT | CAWSVGVQAFF | TRBJ1-1 | TRBV30 | . | .
TGTGCCACCCGGGGCGGGGGGGCTTACAAAGAGACCCAGTACTTC | CATRGGGAYKETQYF | TRBJ2-5 | TRBV10-3 | once | TRBD2
TGCGCCAGCAGGAATGACGGAAGCTCTGGAAACACCATATATTTT | CASRNDGSSGNTIYF | TRBJ1-3 | TRBV5-1 | . | .
TGTGCCAGCTCACCAGTGGCCCAGGTCGGATACGAGCAGTACTTC | CASSPVAQVGYEQYF | TRBJ2-7 | TRBV18 | . | .